These 15 T cell receptor beta chains came from one sample sequenced in a study of patients and donors after allogeneic stem cell transplantation. Using its own MiXCR run on the RT-PCR reads, TCRdb lists one record per CDR3 protein. In the table there are roughly 880,000 distinct CDR3 sequences, roughly 18% of which are singletons. Source material: blood, either unsorted or a sorted T cell fraction (not recorded which). The receptors originated from a human donor who was either an allogeneic HSCT recipient or a stem cell or donor lymphocyte infusion donor (not recorded which). It is not recorded whose cells these are; they may come from a transplant donor.

The chain combines TRBV29-1 with TRBJ2-7; TRBD2 agrees at 9 bases. Germline loops: CDR1 SQVTM, CDR2 ANQGSEA. The V segment lost 5 bases and the J segment 1 base; nucleotides outside the gene matches: 3. The CDR3 contains 13 residues. CDR3 protein: CSVHLAGSYEQYF. DNA for the CDR3: TGCAGCGTTCACCTAGCGGGGTCCTACGAGCAGTACTTC.

There are a few counts of this clonotype. J is TRBJ2-5 and V is TRBV28; tentatively, D is TRBD1 or TRBD2 (5 bases each). Per the germline V gene, CDR1 is MDHEN and CDR2 is SYDVKM. V shed 1 base and J shed 5 bases, with 11 bases lying between them. This CDR3 contains 14 residues. The DNA for the CDR3 is TGTGCCAGCAGTTTATTGGGGGATTGGGAGACCCAGTACTTC. This translates into CASSLLGDWETQYF.

This clonotype turned up a few times. J is TRBJ2-7 and V is TRBV25-1; a weak D match, TRBD1 (5 bases). The CDR3 consists of 15 residues. The V and J ends lost 5 bases and 0 bases respectively, with 14 bases between them. From germline, CDR1 is MGHDK and CDR2 SYGVNS. As DNA, the CDR3 is TGTGCCAGCAGTCGGACGGACATTGACTCCTACGAGCAGTACTTC. It is translated as CASSRTDIDSYEQYF.

This chain joins TRBV5-1 and TRBJ1-5; D perhaps matches TRBD1 (5 bases). The V and J ends lost 4 bases and 7 bases respectively, with 18 bases between them. Per the germline V gene, CDR1 is SGHRS and CDR2 is YFSETQ. The CDR3 runs 15 residues. CDR3 loop: CASSVWGGESQPQHF. In DNA form, the CDR3 reads TGCGCCAGCAGCGTGTGGGGAGGGGAAAGCCAGCCCCAGCATTTT.

This clonotype has only a few counts. This chain connects TRBV15 to TRBJ2-1; 9 positions match TRBD1. This CDR3 contains 19 residues. In germline, CDR1 is LNHNV, CDR2 YYDKDF (reference sequence). V shed 3 bases and J 0 bases; nucleotides not matched to a gene: 12. The CDR3 region has the DNA TGTGCCACCAGCAGCCCGGGACAGGGAAGGGCGAGCTCCTACAATGAGCAGTTCTTC. Encoded protein: CATSSPGQGRASSYNEQFF.

This clonotype was picked up a small number of times. The chain employs TRBV6-5 and TRBJ2-7; perhaps D is TRBD1 or TRBD2 (5 bases each). Germline CDR1 MNHEY, CDR2 SVGAGI. The CDR3 totals 14 residues. V dropped 0 bases and J dropped 2 bases, with 8 bases sitting between them. CDR3 in amino acids: CASSYSRGTYEQYF. The CDR3 nucleotides read TGTGCCAGCAGTTACTCGAGGGGCACCTACGAGCAGTACTTC.

This CDR3 reads CASTPHETGELFF. The CDR3 nucleotides read TGCGCCAGCACACCACACGAGACCGGGGAGCTGTTTTTT. The V gene is TRBV5-1, the J gene TRBJ2-2; D remains ambiguous. The V gene lost 6 bases and the J gene lost 5 bases, with 11 bases spanning the gap. Germline V CDR1 and CDR2: SGHRS, YFSETQ. This CDR3 region has 13 residues.

The chain joins TRBV6-5 to TRBJ2-3; D gene uncertain. V dropped 2 bases and J dropped 3 bases, with 9 bases sitting between them. CDR3 size: 14 residues. CDR1 is MNHEY, CDR2 SVGAGI, per germline. CDR3 bases: TGTGCCAGCAGTTACCTCCGGGTAACAGATACGCAGTATTTT. Amino acids: CASSYLRVTDTQYF.

This clonotype has more than one count but fewer than ten. This chain links TRBV3-1 with TRBJ2-3, with D possibly matching TRBD2 (6 bases). The CDR3 runs 16 residues. V was cut by 3 bases and J by 6 bases, with 19 bases left in between. Germline values: CDR1 LGHDT, CDR2 YNNKEL (reference sequence). CDR3 sequence reads: CASSHRTSRGGDTQYF. In DNA, the CDR3 is TGTGCCAGCAGCCATCGTACTTCGCGGGGCGGGGATACGCAGTATTTT.

This clonotype was observed at least ten times. The V and J genes are TRBV18 and TRBJ2-7; a weak D match, TRBD1 (6 bases). Germline loops: CDR1 KGHSH, CDR2 LQKENI. The V end lost 2 bases, the J end lost 4 bases, and 12 bases lay between the germline ends. The CDR3 spans 14 residues. The CDR3 here is CASSPDRGIYEQYF. The CDR3 nucleotides are TGTGCCAGCTCACCAGATAGGGGGATTTACGAGCAGTACTTC. The full variable domain, its missing parts supplied by reference TRBV18 and TRBJ2-7, is NAGVMQNPRHLVRRRGQEARLRCSPMKGHSHVYWYRQLPEEGLKFMVYLQKENIIDESGMPKERFSAEFPKEGPSILRIQQVVRGDSAAYFCASSPDRGIYEQYFGPGTRLTVT.

CDR3 loop: CASSYSRRNQETQYF. CDR3 coding DNA: TGTGCCAGCAGTTACTCGCGTCGGAACCAAGAGACCCAGTACTTC. This chain connects TRBV6-5 to TRBJ2-5; D is ambiguous. The V end was cut by 0 bases, the J end by 0 bases, with 8 bases between. The germline CDR1 and CDR2 sequences are MNHEY and SVGAGI. This CDR3 region has 15 residues.

This clonotype was detected only a few times. The chain links TRBV12-3 or TRBV12-4 to TRBJ2-1, with D perhaps matching TRBD1 or TRBD2 (6 bases each). V gave up 2 bases and J gave up 9 bases, with 14 bases separating them. The CDR3 spans 14 residues. The CDR3: CASSLKRGHGEQFF. In DNA, the CDR3 is TGTGCCAGCAGTTTAAAACGGGGGCACGGTGAGCAGTTCTTC.

The table lists this clonotype with a few counts. The rearrangement joins TRBV9 to TRBJ2-1; D is possibly TRBD1 or TRBD2 (5 bases each). Looked up from germline, CDR1 is SGDLS and CDR2 is YYNGEE. V shed 0 bases and J shed 9 bases, with 13 bases lying between them. The CDR3 runs to 14 residues. CDR3 sequence (DNA): TGTGCCAGCAGCGTAGCTGAAACGGGGCCTGAGCAGTTCTTC. Its protein product is CASSVAETGPEQFF.

This clonotype has more than one count but fewer than ten. The CDR3 DNA reads TGTGCCAGCAGCCTCCCCGGGTTAGGTTATCAGCCCCAGCATTTT. Translating gives CASSLPGLGYQPQHF. V gene TRBV7-3 combines with J gene TRBJ1-5; D not certain. The ends were cut back, 5 bases at V and 5 bases at J, with 16 bases in the middle. The germline gives CDR1 SGHTA, CDR2 FQGTGA. The CDR3 is made up of 15 amino acids.

V is TRBV27 and J is TRBJ2-7, with D perhaps matching TRBD1 or TRBD2 (5 bases each). The V and J ends lost 2 bases and 0 bases respectively, with 14 bases between them. Germline V gene data show CDR1 as MNHEY and CDR2 as SMNVEV (reference sequence). The CDR3 covers 16 residues. CDR3 in amino acids: CASSLIWDGDSYEQYF. DNA for the CDR3: TGTGCCAGCAGTTTAATTTGGGACGGAGACTCCTACGAGCAGTACTTC.